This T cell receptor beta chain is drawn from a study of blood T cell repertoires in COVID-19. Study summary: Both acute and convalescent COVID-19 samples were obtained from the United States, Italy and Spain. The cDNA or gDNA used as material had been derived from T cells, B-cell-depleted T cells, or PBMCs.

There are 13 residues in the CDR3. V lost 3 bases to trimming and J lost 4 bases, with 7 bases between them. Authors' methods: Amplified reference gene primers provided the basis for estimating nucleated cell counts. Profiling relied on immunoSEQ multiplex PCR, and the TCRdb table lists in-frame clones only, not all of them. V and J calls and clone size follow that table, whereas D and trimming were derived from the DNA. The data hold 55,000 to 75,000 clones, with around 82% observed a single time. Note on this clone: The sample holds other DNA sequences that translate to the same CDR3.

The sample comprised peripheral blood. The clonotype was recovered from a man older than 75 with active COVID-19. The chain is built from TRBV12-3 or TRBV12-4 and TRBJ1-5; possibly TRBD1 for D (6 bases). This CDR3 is CASSFTGNQPQHF. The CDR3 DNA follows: TGTGCCAGCAGTTTTACAGGGAATCAGCCCCAGCATTTT.